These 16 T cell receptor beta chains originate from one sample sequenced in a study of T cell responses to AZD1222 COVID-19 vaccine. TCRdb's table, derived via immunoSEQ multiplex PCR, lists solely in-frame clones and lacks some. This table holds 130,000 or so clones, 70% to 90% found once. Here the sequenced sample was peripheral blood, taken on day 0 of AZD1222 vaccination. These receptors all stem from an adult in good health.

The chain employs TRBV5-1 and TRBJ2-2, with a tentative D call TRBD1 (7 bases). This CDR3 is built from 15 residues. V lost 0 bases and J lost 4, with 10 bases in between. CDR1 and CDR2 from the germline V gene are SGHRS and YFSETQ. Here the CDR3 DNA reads TGCGCCAGCAGCTTGGACAGGGGAGGCACCGGGGAGCTGTTTTTT. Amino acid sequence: CASSLDRGGTGELFF.

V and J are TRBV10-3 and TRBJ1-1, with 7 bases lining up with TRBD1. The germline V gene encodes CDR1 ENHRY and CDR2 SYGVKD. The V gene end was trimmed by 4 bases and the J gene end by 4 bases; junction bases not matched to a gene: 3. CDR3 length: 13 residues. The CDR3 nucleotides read TGTGCCATCAGTGCACAGGGGAGCACTGAAGCTTTCTTT. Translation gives CAISAQGSTEAFF.

The CDR3 region is CASREGQGRNTEAFF. The CDR3 coding sequence is TGTGCCAGCAGAGAGGGACAGGGAAGGAACACTGAAGCTTTCTTT. The chain has TRBV11-3 and TRBJ1-1; 9 bases are a match to TRBD1. Germline V gene lookup returns CDR1 SGHNT and CDR2 YENEEA. The CDR3 spans 15 residues. Unmatched junction bases numbered 6, after V lost 6 bases and J lost 1 base.

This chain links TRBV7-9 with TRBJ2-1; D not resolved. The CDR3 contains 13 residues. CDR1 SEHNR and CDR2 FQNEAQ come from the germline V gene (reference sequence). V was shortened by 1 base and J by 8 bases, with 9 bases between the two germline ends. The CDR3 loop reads CASSLEGGYEQFF. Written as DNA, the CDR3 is TGTGCCAGCAGCTTAGAGGGCGGCTATGAGCAGTTCTTC.

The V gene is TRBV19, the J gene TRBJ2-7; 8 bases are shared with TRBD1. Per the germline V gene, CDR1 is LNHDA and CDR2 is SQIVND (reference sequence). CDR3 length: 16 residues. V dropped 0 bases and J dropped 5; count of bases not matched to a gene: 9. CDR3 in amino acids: CASSIEVAGGVDEQYF. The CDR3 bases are TGTGCCAGTAGTATAGAGGTGGCAGGGGGCGTGGACGAGCAGTACTTC.

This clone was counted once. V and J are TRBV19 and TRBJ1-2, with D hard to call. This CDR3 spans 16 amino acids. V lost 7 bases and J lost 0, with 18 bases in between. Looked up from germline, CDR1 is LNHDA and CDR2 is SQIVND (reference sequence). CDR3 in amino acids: CASKWVQASPNYGYTF. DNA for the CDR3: TGTGCCAGTAAATGGGTCCAAGCCTCGCCTAACTATGGCTACACCTTC.

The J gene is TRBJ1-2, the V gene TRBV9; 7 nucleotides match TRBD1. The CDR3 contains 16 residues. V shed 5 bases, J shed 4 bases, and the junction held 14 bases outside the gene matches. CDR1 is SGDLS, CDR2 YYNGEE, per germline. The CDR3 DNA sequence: TGTGCCAGCAGTCCCACTGGGGGGACAGCCCTCTATGGCTACACCTTC. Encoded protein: CASSPTGGTALYGYTF.

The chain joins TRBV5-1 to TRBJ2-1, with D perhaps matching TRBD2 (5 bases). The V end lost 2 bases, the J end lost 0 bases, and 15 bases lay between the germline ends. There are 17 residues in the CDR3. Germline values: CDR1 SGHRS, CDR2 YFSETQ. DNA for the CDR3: TGCGCCAGCAGCTTAATGGGGAGAGGGAACTCCTACAATGAGCAGTTCTTC. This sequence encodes CASSLMGRGNSYNEQFF.

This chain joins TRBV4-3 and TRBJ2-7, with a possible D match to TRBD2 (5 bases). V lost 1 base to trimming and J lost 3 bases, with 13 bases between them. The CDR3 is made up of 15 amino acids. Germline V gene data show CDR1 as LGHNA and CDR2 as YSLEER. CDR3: CASSQGTEALYEQYF. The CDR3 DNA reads TGCGCCAGCAGCCAAGGGACTGAAGCTCTCTACGAGCAGTACTTC.

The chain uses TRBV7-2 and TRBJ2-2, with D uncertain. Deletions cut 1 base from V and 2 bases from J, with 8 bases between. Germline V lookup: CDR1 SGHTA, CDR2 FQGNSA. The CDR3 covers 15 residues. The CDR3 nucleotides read TGTGCCAGCAGCTTAGGTCCAGTTAACACCGGGGAGCTGTTTTTT. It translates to CASSLGPVNTGELFF.

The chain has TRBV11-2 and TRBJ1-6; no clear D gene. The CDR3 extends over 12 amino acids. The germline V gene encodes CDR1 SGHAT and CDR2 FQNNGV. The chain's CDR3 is CGVGSYNSPLHF. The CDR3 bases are TGTGGGGTGGGGTCCTATAATTCACCCCTCCACTTT.

The CDR3 DNA sequence: TGTGCCAGCAGCTTGGCAGGAAGGACTGAAGCTTTCTTT. Its translation is CASSLAGRTEAFF. The chain carries TRBV5-6 and TRBJ1-1; D not resolved. Per germline, CDR1 SGHDT and CDR2 YYEEEE. The CDR3 runs 13 residues. Trimming pared 0 bases from V and 5 bases from J, leaving 8 bases between.

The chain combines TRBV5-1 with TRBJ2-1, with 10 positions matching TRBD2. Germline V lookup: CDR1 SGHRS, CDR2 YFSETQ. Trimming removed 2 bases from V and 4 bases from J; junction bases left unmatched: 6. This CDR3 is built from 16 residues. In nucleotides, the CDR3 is TGCGCCAGCAGCTTTCTAGCGGGGGCTACTTACAATGAGCAGTTCTTC. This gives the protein CASSFLAGATYNEQFF.

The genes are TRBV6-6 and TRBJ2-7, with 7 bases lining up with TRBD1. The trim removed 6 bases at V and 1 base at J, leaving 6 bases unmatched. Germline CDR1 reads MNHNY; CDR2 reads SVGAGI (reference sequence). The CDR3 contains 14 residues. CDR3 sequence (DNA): TGTGCCAGCAGGGGACCGGGACAGTCCTACGAGCAGTACTTC. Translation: CASRGPGQSYEQYF.

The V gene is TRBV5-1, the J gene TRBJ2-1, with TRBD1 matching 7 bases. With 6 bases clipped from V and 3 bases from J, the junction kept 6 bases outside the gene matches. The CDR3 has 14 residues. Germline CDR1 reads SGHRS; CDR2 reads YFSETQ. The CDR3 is CASTESGGYNEQFF. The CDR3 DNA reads TGCGCCAGCACCGAATCAGGGGGCTACAATGAGCAGTTCTTC.

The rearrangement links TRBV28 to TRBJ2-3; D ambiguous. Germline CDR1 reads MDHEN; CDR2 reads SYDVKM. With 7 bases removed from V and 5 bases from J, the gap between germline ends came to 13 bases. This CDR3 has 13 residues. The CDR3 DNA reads TGTGCCAGCACCATATGGATCAGAGATACGCAGTATTTT. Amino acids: CASTIWIRDTQYF.